Below, 17 T cell receptor beta chains from the same sample are listed, as sequenced in a study of cytomegalovirus exposure and HLA in healthy donors. Here immunoSEQ multiplex PCR was the method, and the copy in TCRdb shows in-frame clones only, minus some. The sample carries about 180,000 clones, 86% recorded once. Sequencing was performed on PBMCs. The receptors stem from a man younger than 35 in good health and CMV-seropositive.

This chain links TRBV28 with TRBJ1-3; perhaps TRBD1 as D (5 bases). The CDR3 is 14 amino acids. V was pared by 2 bases and J by 4 bases, with 9 bases between. The V gene's germline CDR1 is MDHEN and CDR2 SYDVKM. The CDR3 nucleotides are TGTGCCAGCAGTTTAGCAGGGTTCGGAAACACCATATATTTT. This codes for CASSLAGFGNTIYF.

This chain joins TRBV5-1 and TRBJ1-2, with a possible D match to TRBD1 (6 bases). The CDR3 sequence is 17 residues long. V was trimmed by 2 bases and J by 0 bases, leaving 17 bases between them. The germline V gene has CDR1 SGHRS and CDR2 YFSETQ. The CDR3 sequence is CASSLPYQGLANYGYTF. The CDR3 DNA follows: TGCGCCAGCAGCTTACCGTACCAGGGGTTAGCTAACTATGGCTACACCTTC.

J is TRBJ2-7 and V is TRBV29-1; TRBD1 agrees at 8 bases. The CDR3 is 13 residues long. Trimming removed 7 bases from V and 3 bases from J; junction bases left unmatched: 8. Germline CDR1 SQVTM, CDR2 ANQGSEA. In nucleotides, the CDR3 is TGCAGCGCTAGTCAGGGGGCCGGCTACGAGCAGTACTTC. This sequence encodes CSASQGAGYEQYF.

This rearrangement joins TRBV7-3 to TRBJ1-1, with D tentatively TRBD1 (5 bases). Germline V lookup: CDR1 SGHTA, CDR2 FQGTGA. CDR3 size: 13 residues. Trimming took 4 bases from V and 2 from J, leaving 8 bases between them. CDR3 DNA sequence: TGTGCCAGCAGCTATCAGGGTAACACTGAAGCTTTCTTT. It is translated as CASSYQGNTEAFF. The full variable domain, in which reference TRBV7-3 and TRBJ1-1 provide the parts outside the CDR3, is GAGVSQTPSNKVTEKGKYVELRCDPISGHTALYWYRQSLGQGPEFLIYFQGTGAADDSGLPNDRFFAVRPEGSVSTLKIQRTERGDSAVYLCASSYQGNTEAFFGQGTRLTVV.

J is TRBJ2-7 and V is TRBV6-5, with 11 nucleotides matching TRBD2. Trimming cost V 6 bases and J 7 bases; bases outside gene matches: 5. CDR1 and CDR2 (germline): MNHEY, SVGAGI. The CDR3 has 13 amino acids. This chain's CDR3 is CASRSSGGREQYF. The CDR3, as DNA: TGTGCCAGCAGGTCTAGCGGGGGGAGGGAGCAGTACTTC.

The chain carries TRBV11-2 and TRBJ2-7; the D gene is possibly TRBD2 (6 bases). Germline lookup yields CDR1 SGHAT and CDR2 FQNNGV. This CDR3 contains 12 residues. Trimming removed 5 bases from V and 10 bases from J, with 15 bases in between. The CDR3 DNA reads as TGTGCCAGCAGCAGGGAGGAATTGGAACAGTACTTC. Its translation: CASSREELEQYF.

This CDR3 is CASITRAEAFF. The CDR3 coding sequence is TGTGCCAGCATCACTCGAGCTGAAGCTTTCTTT. This chain uses TRBV6-5 with TRBJ1-1; D unclear. This CDR3 is 11 amino acids long. V gave up 7 bases and J gave up 6 bases, with 9 bases separating them. From germline, CDR1 is MNHEY and CDR2 SVGAGI.

This clone appeared a single time. J is TRBJ1-6 and V is TRBV5-6; D gene uncertain. Trimming took 6 bases from V and 14 from J, leaving 9 bases between them. Germline loops: CDR1 SGHDT, CDR2 YYEEEE. The CDR3 runs 10 residues. CDR3 region: CASTPLSLHF. The CDR3 DNA reads as TGTGCCAGCACCCCGCTATCCCTCCACTTT.

V is TRBV29-1 and J is TRBJ1-1; the D gene is possibly TRBD1 (6 bases). CDR1 and CDR2 (germline): SQVTM, ANQGSEA. V shed 7 bases and J shed 1 base, with 13 bases lying between them. This CDR3 comprises 13 residues. The CDR3 coding sequence is TGCAGCGCCGAAAGGACAGCGAACACTGAAGCTTTCTTT. It yields the protein CSAERTANTEAFF.

This sequence joins TRBV20-1 and TRBJ2-7, with D perhaps matching TRBD2 (6 bases). Trimming left V 5 bases short and J 3 bases short, with 8 bases between. Germline V gene sequence: CDR1 DFQATT, CDR2 SNEGSKA (reference sequence). The CDR3 extends over 11 amino acids. In DNA, the CDR3 is TGCAGTGCTGGAGCGGGCTACGAGCAGTACTTC. Translated, it gives CSAGAGYEQYF.

V gene TRBV5-1 combines with J gene TRBJ2-3; 8 nucleotides align to TRBD1. J lost 0 bases, V lost 8 bases, and 8 bases had no gene match. The CDR3 spans 15 residues. In germline, CDR1 is SGHRS, CDR2 YFSETQ. CDR3 DNA sequence: TGCGCCAGACGACGGACAGGGACGAGCACAGATACGCAGTATTTT. It is translated as CARRRTGTSTDTQYF.

In DNA, the CDR3 is TGTGCCAGTAGTATATTCCGGGACAGGGGGCTAAATCAGCCCCAGCATTTT. Translation: CASSIFRDRGLNQPQHF. The J gene is TRBJ1-5, the V gene TRBV19, with 12 positions matching TRBD1. V lost 2 bases to trimming and J lost 4 bases; unmatched junction nucleotides: 6. Germline CDR1 LNHDA, CDR2 SQIVND (reference sequence). The length of the CDR3 is 17 residues.

This chain uses TRBV7-2 with TRBJ1-1; D is unclear. Germline V gene sequence: CDR1 SGHTA, CDR2 FQGNSA. The germline V and J ends were trimmed by 3 bases and 6 bases, with 5 bases remaining between them. The CDR3 extends over 11 amino acids. The CDR3: CASSFLAEAFF. CDR3 nucleotide sequence: TGTGCCAGCAGCTTTTTAGCTGAAGCTTTCTTT. Full variable domain (remainder filled in from reference TRBV7-2 and TRBJ1-1): GAGVSQSPSNKVTEKGKDVELRCDPISGHTALYWYRQSLGQGLEFLIYFQGNSAPDKSGLPSDRFSAERTGGSVSTLTIQRTQQEDSAVYLCASSFLAEAFFGQGTRLTVV.

This chain joins TRBV28 and TRBJ2-5; possibly TRBD2 for D (7 bases). The germline V gene encodes CDR1 MDHEN and CDR2 SYDVKM. V was shortened by 6 bases and J by 4 bases, with 18 bases between the two germline ends. CDR3 length: 15 residues. This chain's CDR3 is CASSPGGASGETQYF. The CDR3 DNA sequence: TGTGCCAGCAGCCCTGGGGGGGCAAGCGGAGAGACCCAGTACTTC.

This clone was recorded only once. The chain combines TRBV28 with TRBJ2-3; 7 bases fit TRBD2. Looked up from germline, CDR1 is MDHEN and CDR2 is SYDVKM. The CDR3 runs 16 residues. The V and J ends lost 7 bases and 1 base, in that order; junction bases with no gene match: 11. The CDR3 loop reads CASKPTAGLGTDTQYF. DNA for the CDR3: TGTGCCAGCAAACCCACAGCGGGACTGGGCACAGATACGCAGTATTTT.

The genes are TRBV4-3 and TRBJ1-2, with D maybe TRBD1 (6 bases). V gave up 1 base and J gave up 3 bases, with 12 bases separating them. The CDR3 runs to 15 residues. Germline V gene sequence: CDR1 LGHNA, CDR2 YSLEER. The CDR3 sequence is CASSQGVSGDYGYTF. The CDR3 DNA reads as TGCGCCAGCAGCCAAGGCGTGTCAGGGGACTATGGCTACACCTTC.

This rearrangement joins TRBV7-6 to TRBJ2-7, with D unresolved. Per the germline V gene, CDR1 is SGHVS and CDR2 is FNYEAQ. V lost 3 bases, J lost 3 bases, and 15 bases lay in between. This CDR3 has 15 residues. The CDR3 loop is CASSFGTGDLYEQYF. The DNA for the CDR3 is TGTGCCAGCAGCTTTGGTACGGGTGACCTCTACGAGCAGTACTTC.